The clone carrying this T cell receptor beta chain was detected many times. Excluded: other autoimmune disease, uncontrolled infection, pregnancy or lactation. The CDR3 covers 14 residues. Germline values: CDR1 MDHEN, CDR2 SYDVKM. Trimming left V 6 bases short and J 5 bases short, with 16 bases between. The data stem from a study of Graves' ophthalmopathy and Graves' hyperthyroidism. Amplifying from RNA transcripts, the study obtained TCR beta CDR3 regions. The first round was an RT-PCR with HTBI primers, and the second round was a multiplex PCR. TCRdb fed the multiplex PCR reads into MiXCR, producing one record per CDR3 protein. The sample gives 400,000 to 500,000 distinct CDR3 sequences, over 20% of which show up once; roughly 3% is in the top ten.

The sequenced sample was peripheral blood. This receptor was identified in a young woman with stable Graves' hyperthyroidism. This chain uses TRBV28 with TRBJ1-2; D is possibly TRBD1 (5 bases). The DNA of the CDR3 is TGTGCCAGCAGCCTTGTCGGTAGGGGATATGGCTACACCTTC. Its protein product is CASSLVGRGYGYTF.